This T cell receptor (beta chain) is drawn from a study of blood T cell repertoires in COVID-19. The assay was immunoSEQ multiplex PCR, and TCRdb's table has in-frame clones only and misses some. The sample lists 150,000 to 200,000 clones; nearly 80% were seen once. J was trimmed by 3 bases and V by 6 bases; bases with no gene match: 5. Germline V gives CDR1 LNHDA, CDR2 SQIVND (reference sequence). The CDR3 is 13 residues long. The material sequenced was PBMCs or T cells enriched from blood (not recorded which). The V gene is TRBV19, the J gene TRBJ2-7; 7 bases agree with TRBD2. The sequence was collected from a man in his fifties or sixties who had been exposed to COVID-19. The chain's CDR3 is CASSREGRYEQYF. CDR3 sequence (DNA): TGTGCCAGTAGCAGGGAGGGCCGCTACGAGCAGTACTTC. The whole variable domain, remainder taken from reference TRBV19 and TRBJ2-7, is DGGITQSPKYLFRKEGQNVTLSCEQNLNHDAMYWYRQDPGQGLRLIYYSQIVNDFQKGDIAEGYSVSREKKESFPLTVTSAQKNPTAFYLCASSREGRYEQYFGPGTRLTVT.